The 2 T cell receptor beta chains in this list originate from one sample, sequenced in a study of blood T cell repertoires in COVID-19. Some clones are missing from TCRdb's copy, which holds only in-frame ones; the method was immunoSEQ multiplex PCR. The sample carries roughly 190,000 clones, roughly 77% recorded once. Sequenced material: PBMCs or T cells enriched from blood (not recorded which). These receptors were taken from a woman between 50 and 59 years old with acute COVID-19.

This clone has only a few counts. The rearrangement links TRBV11-3 to TRBJ1-2; TRBD1 agrees at 12 bases. V lost 5 bases, J lost 8 bases, and 0 bases stayed unmatched. In germline, CDR1 is SGHNT, CDR2 YENEEA. This CDR3 region has 12 residues. DNA of the CDR3: TGTGCCAGCAGCGGGACAGGGGGCGGCTACACCTTC. This gives the protein CASSGTGGGYTF. The variable domain in full, completed from reference TRBV11-3 and TRBJ1-2, reads EAGVVQSPRYKIIEKKQPVAFWCNPISGHNTLYWYLQNLGQGPELLIRYENEEAVDDSQLPKDRFSAERLKGVDSTLKIQPAELGDSAVYLCASSGTGGGYTFGSGTRLTVV.

This clone was seen once. The chain employs TRBV19 and TRBJ1-1; a weak D match, TRBD1 (6 bases). Germline V gene lookup returns CDR1 LNHDA and CDR2 SQIVND (reference sequence). The ends were cut back, 3 bases at V and 2 bases at J, with 10 bases in the middle. The CDR3 is 14 residues long. The CDR3 sequence is CASSIGTFNTEAFF. The CDR3 region has the DNA TGTGCCAGTAGTATCGGGACATTTAACACTGAAGCTTTCTTT.